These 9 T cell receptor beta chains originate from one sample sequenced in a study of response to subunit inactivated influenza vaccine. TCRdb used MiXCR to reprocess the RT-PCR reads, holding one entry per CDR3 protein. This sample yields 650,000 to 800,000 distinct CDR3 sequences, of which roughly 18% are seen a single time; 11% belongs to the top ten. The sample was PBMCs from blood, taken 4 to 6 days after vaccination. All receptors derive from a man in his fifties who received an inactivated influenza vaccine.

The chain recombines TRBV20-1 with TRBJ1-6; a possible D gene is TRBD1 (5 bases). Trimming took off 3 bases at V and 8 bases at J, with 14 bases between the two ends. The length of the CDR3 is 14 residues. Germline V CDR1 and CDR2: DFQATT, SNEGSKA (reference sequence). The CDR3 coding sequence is TGCAGTGCTAGGAGGTGGCAGGGCGATTCACCCCTCCACTTT. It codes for CSARRWQGDSPLHF.

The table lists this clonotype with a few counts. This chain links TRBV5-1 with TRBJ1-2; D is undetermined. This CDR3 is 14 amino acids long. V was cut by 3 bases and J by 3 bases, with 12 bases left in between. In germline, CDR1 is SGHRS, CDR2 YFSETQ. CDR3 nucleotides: TGCGCCAGCAGCTATCACGGAGTAGACTATGGCTACACCTTC. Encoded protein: CASSYHGVDYGYTF.

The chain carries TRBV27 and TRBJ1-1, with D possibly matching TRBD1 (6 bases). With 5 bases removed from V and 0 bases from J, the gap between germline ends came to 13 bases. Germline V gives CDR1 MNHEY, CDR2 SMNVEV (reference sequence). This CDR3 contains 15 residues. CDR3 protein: CASSPGQPMNTEAFF. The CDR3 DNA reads TGTGCCAGCAGTCCTGGACAGCCCATGAACACTGAAGCTTTCTTT.

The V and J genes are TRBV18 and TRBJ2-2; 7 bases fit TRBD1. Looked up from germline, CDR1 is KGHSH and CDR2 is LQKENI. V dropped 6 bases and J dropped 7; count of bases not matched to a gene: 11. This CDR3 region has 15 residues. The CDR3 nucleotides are TGTGCCAGCTCGCCCCGGGACAGAGCATACGGGGAGCTGTTTTTT. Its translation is CASSPRDRAYGELFF.

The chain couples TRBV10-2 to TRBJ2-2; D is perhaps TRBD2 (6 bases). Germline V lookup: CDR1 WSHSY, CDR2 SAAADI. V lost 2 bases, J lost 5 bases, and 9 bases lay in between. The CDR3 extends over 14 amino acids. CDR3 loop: CASSEGGGTGELFF. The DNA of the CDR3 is TGCGCCAGCAGTGAGGGTGGGGGGACCGGGGAGCTGTTTTTT.

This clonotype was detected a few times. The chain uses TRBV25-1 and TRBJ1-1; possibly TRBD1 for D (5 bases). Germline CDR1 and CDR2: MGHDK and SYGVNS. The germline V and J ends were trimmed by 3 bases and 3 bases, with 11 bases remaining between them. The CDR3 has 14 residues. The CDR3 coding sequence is TGTGCCAGCAGTGAGGGAGACAGCTACACTGAAGCTTTCTTT. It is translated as CASSEGDSYTEAFF.

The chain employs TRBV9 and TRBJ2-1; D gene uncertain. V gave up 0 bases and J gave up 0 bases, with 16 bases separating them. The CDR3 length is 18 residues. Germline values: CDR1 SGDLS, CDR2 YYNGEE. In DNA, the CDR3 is TGTGCCAGCAGCGTAGCTTTTTTACAGACCCGCTCCTACAATGAGCAGTTCTTC. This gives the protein CASSVAFLQTRSYNEQFF.

The CDR3 is CASSSPSGIDTGELFF. CDR3 nucleotides: TGTGCCAGCAGCTCCCCTAGCGGGATCGACACCGGGGAGCTGTTTTTT. The genes are TRBV11-2 and TRBJ2-2, with 9 bases that match TRBD2. The CDR3 consists of 16 residues. Unmatched junction bases numbered 6, after V lost 4 bases and J lost 3 bases. Per the germline V gene, CDR1 is SGHAT and CDR2 is FQNNGV.

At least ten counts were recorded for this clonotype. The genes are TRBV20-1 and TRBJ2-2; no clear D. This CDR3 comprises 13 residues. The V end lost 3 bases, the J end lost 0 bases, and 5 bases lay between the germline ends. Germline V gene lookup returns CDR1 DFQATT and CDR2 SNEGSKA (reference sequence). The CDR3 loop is CSASTTNTGELFF. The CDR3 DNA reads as TGCAGTGCTAGCACCACGAACACCGGGGAGCTGTTTTTT.